Sequencing of this TCR beta chain was carried out in a study of cytomegalovirus exposure and HLA in healthy donors (dated by TCRdb to about 2017). For the wider study: According to an earlier analysis of 587 of the donors, about 170 million T cells yielded some 120 million unique TCR beta sequences and 276 Gb of sequence data. An early release that covered several hundred HLA-typed donors contained 250 to 350 gigabases of sequencing data and 80 million or so unique TCR sequences. Among the roughly 400 genotyped donors, around 81% belonged to the genetic ancestry cluster associated with self-reported Caucasian donors. The aim of the study was to test whether cataloging public T cell receptors could identify signatures of past pathogen exposure. The study profiled the T cell repertoires of about 720 subjects by immunosequencing and related them to cytomegalovirus serostatus. In addition to the first cohort of 666 subjects, a separate validation cohort of some 120 different subjects was used. High-throughput TCR immunosequencing, statistical association of individual TCRs with disease status, and machine learning were combined to predict cytomegalovirus infection status. A later analysis re-examined previously published TCR beta repertoires from more than 650 donors and added high-resolution HLA genotyping to investigate patterns of TCR occurrence. Rather than drawing on any new phenotypic data, the later analysis identified candidate immune exposures from TCR beta sequences and the way those sequences occurred across donors. An earlier analysis of 587 of the donors used high-throughput TCR beta sequencing to judge whether each TCR beta V gene segment behaved as functional or pseudogenic. Alongside the repertoire data, information on donor age, sex, ethnicity and CMV serostatus was compiled. Genome-wide SNP genotypes for about 65% of the 666 donors were used in a later genetic analysis, which treated that subset as a discovery cohort. Every discovery cohort repertoire had been produced on one sequencing platform. Both class I and class II loci were covered by HLA typing, at four-digit resolution. The number of typed donors differed by locus: roughly 629-630 for A, B, C, DRB1 and DQB1; 500 to 550 for DQA1; 606 for DPA1; and 450 to 480 for DPB1. About five DR-DQ haplotypes were treated as single units for association and clustering because of strong linkage in the cohort. Among 300 to 500 genotyped donors of the cohort, an average of around 250,000 unique TCR beta nucleotide sequences was sequenced per donor, of which about 18% were non-productive. Beyond this particular receptor, the publication reports: According to a later analysis, parvovirus B19, influenza, CMV and Epstein-Barr virus appeared linked to several top co-occurrence clusters. A few of the identified cytomegalovirus-associated TCR beta chains were confirmed in vitro to be specific for cytomegalovirus antigens. A cluster of highly shared sequence variants was judged likely to be a technical artifact of the sequencing pipeline. The 87-base-pair reads could not distinguish some IMGT-functional V segments, including TRBV6-2 and TRBV6-3, so those segments were excluded. In a later analysis, HLA-associated TCR beta chains were found to be more clonally expanded and to have lower generation probabilities than equally common non-associated chains. In a later analysis, 16,951 TCR beta sequences were associated with specific HLA alleles at a false discovery rate of 0.05. A further reported finding was that TCR beta sequences accurately predicted the HLA-A and HLA-B alleles for most subjects in the first cohort. This cohort had only TCR beta chains sequenced, and the lack of alpha or paired-chain data limited which features could be detected. The study gave a list of about 150 TCR beta chains associated with cytomegalovirus. The earlier analysis of fewer than 750 of the donors excluded some 15 rarely observed V segments, including chromosome 9 orphons, because counts were too low. V-gene and J-gene trimming of TCR beta chains was associated with a missense DCLRE1C variant in a later genetic analysis, and the association was replicated in an independent cohort. In a later genetic analysis, fewer N-insertions in productive TCRs were reported among donors in an Asian-associated ancestry cluster than the 666-donor mean. In a later analysis, most CMV-associated TCR beta chains were found to appear HLA-restricted, with HLA associations seemingly driven largely by CMV exposure. Because some donors lacked HLA typing at each locus, the association tests relied only on the typed subset. The only immune exposure information available for the cohort was CMV serostatus. According to a later analysis, TCR association rates differed among HLA loci, with DRB1 alleles showing the most associated TCRs and HLA-C alleles showing the fewest. Most TCR sequences were observed very rarely across donors, whereas some public TCRs were present in many individuals. Broadly in line with IMGT annotations, most TCR beta V segments showed up in productive rearrangements about 87% or about 30% of the time in an earlier analysis of several hundred of the donors. When HLA alleles, especially DR and DQ, strongly co-occurred, TCR associations were difficult to assign to individual alleles. Sequencing depth was assumed to be roughly uniform across donors in the presence/absence analyses, though that assumption may not hold. In both the original and validation cohorts, the classifier was reported to diagnose cytomegalovirus status with high specificity and sensitivity. Linkage disequilibrium might explain the correlated functional status among segregating V segments, but an unknown experimental factor could not be excluded. The authors suggested that the approach could potentially be extended to other disease states and immunological phenotypes.

Preparation of the library involved the immunoSEQ multiplex PCR assay. The multiplex PCR relied on a mix of 60 forward primers for TCR Vbeta segments and 13 reverse primers for TCR Jbeta segments. The CDR3 region of rearranged TCR beta genes was amplified from genomic DNA with a multiplex PCR assay. The amplified TCR beta libraries were sequenced on the Illumina HiSeq System as 87-base-pair reads. In the authors' own workflow: A later analysis tallied 80 million to 95 million unique TCR beta chains across the 640 or so repertoires, and 10 million to 11 million of those chains were shared by two or more donors. A nearest-neighbor algorithm error-corrected the raw reads and collapsed the reads into unique sequences, merging closely related sequences to remove PCR and sequencing errors. To assign V, D and J gene segments, CDR3 sequences were aligned to IMGT reference sequences. For a sequence to be retained, at least a six-nucleotide match to both a V gene segment and a J gene segment was required. A rearrangement was called productive if the CDR3 had no stop codons and remained in frame with V and J, and every other rearrangement was called non-productive. Following IMGT convention, CDR3 was defined as the stretch from the second conserved V-encoded cysteine to the conserved J-encoded phenylalanine. The earlier analysis of a few hundred of the donors excluded sequences that lacked an unambiguous match to a single V gene segment. An earlier analysis of about 590 of the donors classified V segments as functional when productive rearrangements were above 56.7% and as segregating when the standard deviation between donors was above 5%. A statistical classification framework was developed to diagnose cytomegalovirus status using the catalog of TCR beta chain sequences. In a later analysis, TCR nucleotide sequences were compared against IMGT/GENE-DB human TR gene sequences so that V and J genes could be assigned. In a later analysis, CDR3 sequences and most-parsimonious VDJ recombination scenarios were assigned using the TCRdist pipeline. In a later analysis, each TCR beta chain was defined by its CDR3 amino acid sequence together with its V-gene family, and reads lacking a unique V-gene family were excluded. To address suspected cross-contamination and a sequencing artifact, a later analysis removed over 500 highly shared, low-generation-probability nucleotide sequences. In a later analysis, a clonal expansion index for each public chain was calculated from normalized within-repertoire ranks of inferred template counts. A later analysis computed generation probabilities with a VDJ recombination model fitted to out-of-frame rearrangements, and checked the results against IGoR. In a later analysis, hypergeometric tests were used to score TCR-TCR, TCR-HLA and TCR-CMV co-occurrence, with a repertoire-size bias correction applied to TCR pairs. In a later analysis, false discovery rates were estimated by permuting HLA or CMV assignments 20 times. A later analysis grouped co-occurring TCRs with DBSCAN, adding TCRdist sequence similarity when clustering within HLA-allele-positive subsets. For co-occurrence clustering, repertoires with fewer than 30,000 or more than 120,000 public chains were excluded, along with roughly 5 repertoires with anomalous nucleotide sharing. TCRdb provides this immuneACCESS table in a form limited to in-frame rearrangements. Some clones are lacking; in checked studies, under half of them reflect an unresolved V gene, and why the rest are absent is not known. V and J calls and clone size come straight from that table; D and trimming were deduced from the DNA. Across this sample there are about 190,000 clones, with about three quarters seen only once. Clones ranked in the top ten supply 2.1% of the sample.

As to this clone: The antigen it recognizes is unknown. Base qualities were left out, and no much larger clone turns up one base away.

The cohort consisted of 666 healthy bone marrow donors. At the time of sampling, every cohort member was nominally healthy, though immune exposures that went unrecorded were likely present. The donor was CMV seropositive and was included in the group of 250 to 350 seropositive cohort members. Every donor gave a peripheral blood sample, and the peripheral blood mononuclear cells from that sample were used for TCR beta sequencing. The Qiagen DNeasy Blood Extraction Kit was used to extract genomic DNA from the blood cell samples. The germline V gene encodes CDR1 KGHSH and CDR2 LQKENI. V lost 4 bases and J lost 1 base; the stretch between them is 7 bases long. CDR3 length: 13 amino acids, cysteine to phenylalanine. Only the CDR3 part of the read is kept: 39 bases, read in frame from the first base.

The sequence links TRBV18 to TRBJ1-1; the D segment cannot be called with confidence. The TCR originated in a woman in her twenties or thirties in good health and CMV-seropositive. Sequencing was performed on PBMCs. This receptor has the CDR3 CASSQGGNTEAFF. The bases are TGTGCCAGCTCACAGGGAGGGAACACTGAAGCTTTCTTT.